Following are 7 T cell receptor beta chains from one sample sequenced in a study of cytomegalovirus exposure and HLA in healthy donors listed by TCRdb under 2017. The library was generated by the immunoSEQ multiplex PCR assay. For the multiplex PCR, a mixture combining 60 forward primers for TCR Vbeta segments and 13 reverse primers for TCR Jbeta segments was used. In TCRdb, the immuneACCESS table is reduced to in-frame sequences with V and J assigned. These tables do not hold every clone; where another copy was compared, an unresolved V gene accounts for under half, and the others remain unexplained. This sample has about 200,000 clones in its table, and more than 75% of those were observed once. 1.6% of the sample is in the top ten clones. Sequencing was performed on PBMCs. These receptors were taken from a woman aged 45-59 years in good health and CMV-seronegative.

The V call is TRBV5-6, the J call TRBJ2-5, with 7 bases fitting TRBD1. Trimming at V came to 4 bases and at J to 3 bases, leaving 6 bases not matched to a gene. Per germline, CDR1 SGHDT and CDR2 YYEEEE. This CDR3 comprises 14 residues. The CDR3 sequence is CASSRRTGKETQYF. The DNA for the CDR3 is TGTGCCAGCAGCCGTAGGACAGGTAAAGAGACCCAGTACTTC.

This chain connects TRBV27 to TRBJ2-3; TRBD2 matches at 13 bases. V lost 7 bases to trimming and J lost 4 bases; unmatched junction nucleotides: 11. Germline CDR1 reads MNHEY; CDR2 reads SMNVEV (reference sequence). The CDR3 has 17 residues. In DNA, the CDR3 is TGTGCCAGCATCCAAGGAGGGACTAGCGGGACCGCAGATACGCAGTATTTT. Encoded protein: CASIQGGTSGTADTQYF.

The chain recombines TRBV18 with TRBJ2-7; 7 bases map to TRBD1. Germline assignment: CDR1 KGHSH and CDR2 LQKENI. The ends lost 9 bases at V and 5 bases at J; junction bases unmatched: 13. This CDR3 is built from 14 residues. The CDR3 bases are TGTGCCAGTTCATACGATATAGGGGGCCACGAGCAGTACTTC. Translating gives CASSYDIGGHEQYF.

This clone was picked up a small number of times. The chain joins TRBV6-6 to TRBJ1-6, with a possible D match to TRBD1 (5 bases). CDR1 is MNHNY, CDR2 SVGAGI, per germline (reference sequence). The CDR3 is 13 amino acids. V was trimmed by 8 bases and J by 1 base, leaving 6 bases between them. Here the CDR3 reads CASGGSYNSPLHF. The DNA for the CDR3 is TGTGCCAGCGGGGGGTCCTATAATTCACCCCTCCACTTT.

V gene TRBV5-4 combines with J gene TRBJ2-1; 7 nucleotides align to TRBD2. J gave up 0 bases and V 2 bases, and 5 bases lay outside the gene matches. The CDR3 is 16 residues long. Germline CDR1 SGHNT, CDR2 YYREEE (reference sequence). The CDR3 reads CASSFSSGSSYNEQFF. As DNA, the CDR3 is TGTGCCAGCAGCTTCTCTAGCGGAAGCTCCTACAATGAGCAGTTCTTC.

The V and J genes are TRBV28 and TRBJ2-5; D gene unclear. V lost 5 bases and J lost 6, with 13 bases in between. Germline values: CDR1 MDHEN, CDR2 SYDVKM. This CDR3 contains 13 residues. CDR3 sequence reads: CASSPPVDQTQYF. CDR3 coding DNA: TGTGCCAGCAGTCCCCCGGTAGATCAGACCCAGTACTTC. Drawing the rest from reference TRBV28 and TRBJ2-5, the complete variable domain is DVKVTQSSRYLVKRTGEKVFLECVQDMDHENMFWYRQDPGLGLRLIYFSYDVKMKEKGDIPEGYSVSREKKERFSLILESASTNQTSMYLCASSPPVDQTQYFGPGTRLLVL.

This chain connects TRBV7-8 to TRBJ2-7; 7 positions agree with TRBD1. Unmatched junction bases numbered 10, after V lost 4 bases and J lost 4 bases. Germline CDR1 reads SGHVS; CDR2 reads FQNEAQ. The CDR3 has 15 amino acids. CDR3 region: CASSSPGQRTYEQYF. CDR3 bases: TGTGCCAGCAGCTCCCCGGGACAGAGGACATACGAGCAGTACTTC. Filled out from reference TRBV7-8 and TRBJ2-7, the complete variable domain reads GAGVSQSPRYKVAKRGQDVALRCDPISGHVSLFWYQQALGQGPEFLTYFQNEAQLDKSGLPSDRFFAERPEGSVSTLKIQRTQQEDSAVYLCASSSPGQRTYEQYFGPGTRLTVT.